Listed here is a single T cell receptor (beta chain). Its target is unknown. This CDR3 spans 13 amino acids. In germline, CDR1 is LNHDA, CDR2 SQIVND (reference sequence). The germline V and J ends were trimmed by 5 bases and 5 bases, with 12 bases remaining between them. This record belongs to a study of shared clonotypes between healthy human individuals. Study observations and caveats: Generally, naive subsets (rather than memory subsets) showed larger estimated richness.

TCRdb keeps only in-frame clones here, not all; method: immunoSEQ multiplex PCR. The table lists approximately 620,000 clones, roughly 97% of them singletons. A CD45RA+ naive subset and a CD45RA-negative memory subset were split from CD4+ cells. The specimen sequenced was naive CD4+ T cells sorted from blood. Stated subset: CD45RA+ positively selected. This clonotype was sampled from a woman in her twenties or thirties in good health. This chain links TRBV19 with TRBJ1-1; D call uncertain. CDR3 amino acids: CASSVLEITEAFF. CDR3 in DNA: TGTGCCAGTAGTGTACTGGAGATTACTGAAGCTTTCTTT.